The 5 T cell receptor beta chains given below trace back to one sample, sequenced in a study of blood T cell repertoires in COVID-19. Profiled with immunoSEQ multiplex PCR; TCRdb holds only in-frame clones, not every one. The sample includes roughly 110,000 clones, roughly four fifths seen only once; the top ten take around 14%. The source material was peripheral blood. The receptors derive from a woman aged 60-75 years with acute or convalescent COVID-19.

In its sample, this clone was seen once. The rearrangement joins TRBV12-3 or TRBV12-4 to TRBJ1-1; 7 bases are shared with TRBD1. V was pared by 2 bases and J by 7 bases, with 4 bases of the junction left unmatched. This CDR3 has 13 residues. The CDR3 DNA reads TGTGCCAGCAGTTTAAGGGGGGACAGTGAAGCTTTCTTT. This encodes CASSLRGDSEAFF.

The CDR3 sequence: CASSLAWQTEAFF. The CDR3 DNA is TGTGCCAGCAGCTTAGCTTGGCAAACAGAAGCTTTCTTT. The V and J genes are TRBV11-2 and TRBJ1-1, with no clear D. Germline V gene lookup returns CDR1 SGHAT and CDR2 FQNNGV. CDR3 length: 13 amino acids. V was shortened by 1 base and J by 8 bases, with 11 bases between the two germline ends.

This clone was picked up one time. The chain carries TRBV19 and TRBJ2-1; TRBD2 aligns across 11 bases. The CDR3 consists of 17 residues. CDR1 and CDR2 (germline): LNHDA, SQIVND (reference sequence). The V segment lost 5 bases and the J segment 7 bases; nucleotides outside the gene matches: 13. The CDR3 DNA reads as TGTGCCAGTAGTGCCCGATGGAGGGCTAGCGGGAGGAATGAGCAGTTCTTC. Amino acid sequence: CASSARWRASGRNEQFF.

V is TRBV19 and J is TRBJ1-1; 9 nucleotides line up with TRBD1. The germline V gene has CDR1 LNHDA and CDR2 SQIVND (reference sequence). This CDR3 has 14 amino acids. With V trimmed by 7 bases and J by 5 bases, 8 bases remained unmatched. The CDR3 DNA sequence: TGTGCCAGTATCCCGGGACAGGGAGGGACTGAAGCTTTCTTT. Residues: CASIPGQGGTEAFF.

This chain uses TRBV3-1 (or the pseudogene TRBV3-2) with TRBJ1-6, with TRBD1 identical over 7 bases. Germline CDR1 is LGHDT and CDR2 is YNNKEL (reference sequence). V was clipped by 4 bases and J by 6 bases; unmatched bases: 6. The CDR3 loop spans 15 amino acids. The CDR3: CASSPVTGPNSPLHF. Written as DNA, the CDR3 is TGTGCCAGCAGCCCGGTGACAGGGCCTAATTCACCCCTCCACTTT.